These 9 T cell receptor beta chains were sequenced from one sample in a study of blood T cell repertoires in COVID-19. TCRdb's copy holds only in-frame clones and misses some; the assay was immunoSEQ multiplex PCR. The repertoire holds about 130,000 clones, with 85% to 90% as singletons. Material: peripheral blood. These receptors all stem from a man aged 55-75 years with COVID-19, enrolled during active disease.

This sequence joins TRBV18 and TRBJ1-2, with 7 bases fitting TRBD1. Germline trimming cut 6 bases from V and 4 bases from J; bases unmatched to any gene: 5. The CDR3 totals 13 residues. From germline, CDR1 is KGHSH and CDR2 LQKENI. The CDR3, as DNA: TGTGCCAGCTCGCCGAGACAGGGCTATGGCTACACCTTC. Translating gives CASSPRQGYGYTF.

Comment on this clone: Additional DNA sequences in this sample encode the identical CDR3. V gene TRBV5-4 combines with J gene TRBJ2-2; 7 bases are a match to TRBD1. The germline V gene has CDR1 SGHNT and CDR2 YYREEE (reference sequence). The CDR3 has 15 amino acids. After removal of 4 bases from V and 6 bases from J, the junction contained 9 bases not matched to a gene. As DNA, the CDR3 is TGTGCCAGCAGCCCTGCAAGGGGGCTAGCCGGGGAGCTGTTTTTT. It codes for CASSPARGLAGELFF.

The chain combines TRBV18 with TRBJ2-1; TRBD1 is a possible D gene (5 bases). The CDR3 sequence is 15 residues long. The germline CDR1 and CDR2 sequences are KGHSH and LQKENI. Trimming removed 0 bases at V and 5 bases at J, with 11 bases between. CDR3 loop: CASSPPQGSNNEQFF. CDR3 nucleotides: TGTGCCAGCTCACCACCGCAGGGTAGCAACAATGAGCAGTTCTTC.

The chain employs TRBV28 and TRBJ1-4; possible D gene TRBD1, 6 bases. Germline V gene data show CDR1 as MDHEN and CDR2 as SYDVKM. V was shortened by 4 bases and J by 7 bases, with 10 bases between the two germline ends. The CDR3 loop spans 13 amino acids. CDR3 amino acids: CASSSSGVEKLFF. The DNA of the CDR3 is TGTGCCAGCAGTTCGTCAGGGGTTGAAAAACTGTTTTTT.

The chain links TRBV12-3 or TRBV12-4 to TRBJ2-5, with D possibly being TRBD1 (5 bases). The CDR3 totals 13 residues. Trimming stripped 0 bases from V and 10 bases from J, with 12 bases between. CDR3 sequence reads: CASSLARERGQYF. Here the CDR3 DNA reads TGTGCCAGCAGTTTAGCGCGTGAAAGGGGCCAGTACTTC.

The genes are TRBV2 and TRBJ1-5; D call uncertain. This CDR3 region has 16 residues. Trimming removed 3 bases at V and 6 bases at J, with 18 bases between. Germline CDR1 is SNHLY and CDR2 is FYNNEI. The CDR3 sequence: CASSDRRRVTFQPQHF. CDR3 in DNA: TGTGCCAGCAGTGACAGACGCCGGGTCACATTTCAGCCCCAGCATTTT.

The chain is built from TRBV5-6 and TRBJ1-6; 9 bases align to TRBD1. Germline-derived CDR1 and CDR2 are SGHDT and YYEEEE. After removal of 3 bases from V and 4 bases from J, the junction contained 2 bases not matched to a gene. The length of the CDR3 is 15 residues. CDR3 amino acids: CASSYGTGYNSPLHF. CDR3 DNA: TGTGCCAGCAGCTATGGGACAGGGTATAATTCACCCCTCCACTTT.

The gene calls are TRBV6-6 and TRBJ1-6, with a possible D match to TRBD1 (6 bases). Trimming stripped 4 bases from V and 10 bases from J, with 14 bases between. This CDR3 comprises 14 residues. Germline V gene lookup returns CDR1 MNHNY and CDR2 SVGAGI (reference sequence). CDR3 bases: TGTGCCAGCAGTTTAGAGGGGGTCGGGTCACCCCTCCACTTT. This translates into CASSLEGVGSPLHF.

The V call is TRBV5-4, the J call TRBJ2-7; 8 positions agree with TRBD1. The CDR3 covers 15 residues. The V gene's germline CDR1 is SGHNT and CDR2 YYREEE (reference sequence). The junction had 3 bases not matched to a gene; V was cut back by 0 bases and J by 1 base. The CDR3 spells CASSLGTGRSYEQYF. CDR3 DNA sequence: TGTGCCAGCAGCTTGGGGACAGGGAGGTCCTACGAGCAGTACTTC.